This TCR beta chain was recorded in a study of blood T cell repertoires in COVID-19 (dated by TCRdb to 2020 to 2022). Regarding the complete study: Samples covering the acute and convalescent phases of COVID-19 were provided by collaborators in the United States, Italy and Spain. The material from the prospective study consisted of cDNA or gDNA derived from T cells, B-cell-depleted T cells, or PBMCs. Deeply sampled blood TCRbeta repertoires from subjects exposed to, actively infected with, or recovered from COVID-19 were included in the dataset. A freely available public database, intended as a resource for researchers studying the immune response to SARS-CoV-2, is where the repertoires were released. The samples were drawn from two sources: the first 160 participants of the ongoing ImmuneRACE study, and 1,254 subjects contributed by 6 global collaborators. The sample metadata nearly always contained a de-identified subject ID, COVID-19 status, age in years and sex. HLA class I and class II types, where available, came from metadata supplied by the sample provider rather than from assay-based typing.

General study outcomes and caveats: Clinical and demographic metadata were provided uncurated, with the amount varying by source and participant.

V loses 4 bases, J loses 0 bases, and the germline ends lie 10 bases apart. The CDR3, cysteine through phenylalanine, is 14 amino acids long. Just CDR3 DNA is preserved here, 42 bases in frame from base 1. CDR1 and CDR2, per the germline V gene (reference sequence), are GTSNPN and SVGIG. With respect to this clone: The target of this receptor is not known. No much larger clone exists at a distance of one base, and base qualities are not known.

Participants in the prospective study were aged roughly 18 to 100 years, lived in approximately 26 United States geographic areas, and enrolled through a virtual design. Cohort assignment in the prospective study relied on participant-reported clinical history from a screening survey and a study questionnaire. Recovered participants in ImmuneRACE Cohort 3 were defined by two consecutive negative NP/OP PCR tests, clearance by a healthcare professional, or resolution of symptoms. In the prospective study, whole blood, serum and a nasopharyngeal or oropharyngeal swab were collected from each participant by mobile phlebotomists. Prospective study participants could optionally give additional blood draws and questionnaires over an approximately 2-month period. Before DNA extraction, blood samples from the prospective study were shipped at room temperature or frozen. TCRbeta CDR3 regions were amplified from genomic DNA using the immunoSEQ Assay, a bias-controlled multiplex PCR. In the source study's methods: The number of nucleated cells in each sample was estimated by amplification of reference gene primers within the assay. Sequence reads were collapsed and filtered to measure the absolute abundance of every unique TCRbeta CDR3 rearrangement. For each sample, productive Simpson clonality was calculated as the square root of Simpson's diversity index across productive rearrangements. TCRdb limited this immuneACCESS table to in-frame rearrangements with V and J called. A share of clones is missing; checked studies link under half to unresolved V genes, and the rest is unexplained. The V and J calls and the clone size are those of that table, but D and trimming were determined from the DNA. The sample table shows fewer than 500,000 clones, and around 87% are seen once. The ten largest clones add up to approximately 1.3% of the sample.

Recombination linked TRBV30 to TRBJ1-5, with TRBD1 tentatively as D gene (6 bases match). The origin of this receptor is a man aged 25-45 years who had recovered from COVID-19. The sequenced sample was PBMCs or T cells enriched from blood (not recorded which). This receptor carries the CDR3 CAWNQGYSNQPQHF. The nucleotide sequence reads TGTGCCTGGAATCAGGGGTATAGCAATCAGCCCCAGCATTTT.